One and the same sample provided the 5 T cell receptor beta chains below, sequenced in a study of T cell responses to AZD1222 COVID-19 vaccine. The assay was immunoSEQ multiplex PCR, and TCRdb's table has in-frame clones only and misses some. The sample holds 200,000 to 250,000 clones, 85% to 95% seen once. The sequenced sample was peripheral blood, obtained on day 0 of MenACWY control vaccination. The receptors were sampled from an adult in good health.

V gene TRBV19 combines with J gene TRBJ1-5, with 9 bases that match TRBD1. Germline V gives CDR1 LNHDA, CDR2 SQIVND (reference sequence). The CDR3 has 14 amino acids. V lost 7 bases to trimming and J lost 4 bases; unmatched junction nucleotides: 5. Written as DNA, the CDR3 is TGTGCCAGTACCCGGACAGGGGAAAATCAGCCCCAGCATTTT. Translation gives CASTRTGENQPQHF.

This chain uses TRBV5-5 with TRBJ1-5; D gene unclear. The V gene's germline CDR1 is SGHKS and CDR2 YYEKEE (reference sequence). Trimming removed 0 bases at V and 4 bases at J, with 14 bases between. This CDR3 contains 16 residues. The CDR3 region has the DNA TGTGCCAGCAGCTTGGGACAAAGCCTAAGGAATCAGCCCCAGCATTTT. This sequence encodes CASSLGQSLRNQPQHF.

The J gene is TRBJ2-6, the V gene TRBV18; D call uncertain. Germline V gene data show CDR1 as KGHSH and CDR2 as LQKENI. The CDR3 spans 16 residues. The ends were cut back, 0 bases at V and 0 bases at J, with 6 bases in the middle. The CDR3 bases are TGTGCCAGCTCACCACCCTTGGGCTCTGGGGCCAACGTCCTGACTTTC. Translating it yields CASSPPLGSGANVLTF.

The CDR3 region is CASSEASRGRNQPQHF. For the CDR3, the DNA is TGTGCCAGCAGTGAAGCGAGCAGGGGGCGCAATCAGCCCCAGCATTTT. The chain joins TRBV6-1 to TRBJ1-5; 8 bases line up with TRBD1. Per the germline V gene, CDR1 is MNHNS and CDR2 is SASEGT. V was pared by 0 bases and J by 2 bases, with 3 bases of the junction left unmatched. The length of the CDR3 is 16 residues.

This clone was counted a single time. J is TRBJ2-5 and V is TRBV7-2, with TRBD1 matching over 8 bases. The V gene end was trimmed by 5 bases and the J gene end by 1 base; junction bases not matched to a gene: 12. The CDR3 extends over 17 amino acids. The germline V gene encodes CDR1 SGHTA and CDR2 FQGNSA. The CDR3 region has the DNA TGTGCCAGCAGCCTCTCGGGTCTGGGGACAGGCCAAGAGACCCAGTACTTC. Protein product: CASSLSGLGTGQETQYF.